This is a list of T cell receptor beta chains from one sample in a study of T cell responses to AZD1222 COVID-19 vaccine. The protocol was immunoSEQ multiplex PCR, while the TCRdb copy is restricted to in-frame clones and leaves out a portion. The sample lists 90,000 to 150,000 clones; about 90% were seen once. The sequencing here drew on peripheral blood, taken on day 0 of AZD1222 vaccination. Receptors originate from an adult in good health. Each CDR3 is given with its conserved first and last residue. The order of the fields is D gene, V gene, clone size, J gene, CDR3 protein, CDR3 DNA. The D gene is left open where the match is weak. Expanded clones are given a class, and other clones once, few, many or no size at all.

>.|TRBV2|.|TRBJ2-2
CASTRGSARNTGELFF
TGTGCCAGCACCAGAGGGTCGGCAAGGAACACCGGGGAGCTGTTTTTT
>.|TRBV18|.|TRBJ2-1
CASSPSDYNEQFF
TGTGCCAGCTCACCCTCAGATTACAATGAGCAGTTCTTC
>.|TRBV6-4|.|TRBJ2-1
CASSDEGAPYNEQFF
TGTGCCAGCAGTGATGAGGGAGCCCCCTACAATGAGCAGTTCTTC
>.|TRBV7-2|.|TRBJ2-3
CASSLEWGDTQYF
TGTGCCAGCAGCTTAGAATGGGGAGATACGCAGTATTTT
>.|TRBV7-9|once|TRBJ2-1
CASSSPGGPNEQFF
TGTGCCAGCAGCTCTCCTGGGGGCCCAAATGAGCAGTTCTTC
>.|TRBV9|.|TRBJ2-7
CASSVGTVSYEQYF
TGTGCCAGCAGCGTCGGGACGGTTTCCTACGAGCAGTACTTC
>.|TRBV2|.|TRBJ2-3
CASGRQSGSTDTQYF
TGTGCCAGCGGACGACAGTCGGGTAGCACAGATACGCAGTATTTT
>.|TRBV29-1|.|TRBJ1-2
CSVGDTGLIRYGYTF
TGCAGCGTGGGGGACACGGGTTTGATTCGATATGGCTACACCTTC
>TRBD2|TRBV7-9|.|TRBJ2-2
CASSLLAGDTGELFF
TGTGCCAGCAGCTTACTAGCGGGAGACACCGGGGAGCTGTTTTTT
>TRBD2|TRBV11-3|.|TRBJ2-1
CASSRTSGVEQFF
TGTGCCAGCAGCCGGACTAGCGGCGTTGAGCAGTTCTTC
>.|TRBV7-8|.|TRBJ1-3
CASSPPGGSSGNTIYF
TGTGCCAGCAGCCCCCCGGGGGGCAGCTCTGGAAACACCATATATTTT
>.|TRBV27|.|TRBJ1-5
CASSLMWGSNQPQHF
TGTGCCAGCAGTTTGATGTGGGGTTCAAATCAGCCCCAGCATTTT
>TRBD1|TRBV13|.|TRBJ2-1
CASSLVRGLGEQFF
TGTGCCAGCAGCTTAGTCAGGGGGCTGGGAGAGCAGTTCTTC
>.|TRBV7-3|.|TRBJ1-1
CASSAGQNTEAFF
TGTGCCAGCAGCGCAGGACAGAACACTGAAGCTTTCTTT
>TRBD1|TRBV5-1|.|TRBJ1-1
CASSRDREDENTEAFF
TGCGCCAGCAGCCGGGACAGGGAAGATGAGAACACTGAAGCTTTCTTT
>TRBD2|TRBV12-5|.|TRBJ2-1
CASGYGLAGGSYNEQFF
TGTGCTAGTGGTTACGGACTAGCGGGGGGGTCTTACAATGAGCAGTTCTTC
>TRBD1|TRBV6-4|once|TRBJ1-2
CASSDTRQGSYGYTF
TGTGCCAGCAGTGACACTAGACAGGGGAGCTATGGCTACACCTTC
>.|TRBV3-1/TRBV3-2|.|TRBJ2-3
CASGSLGTDTQYF
TGTGCCAGCGGGAGCTTAGGCACAGATACGCAGTATTTT
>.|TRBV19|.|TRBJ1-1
CASSTRERNTEAFF
TGTGCCAGTAGCACCAGGGAGCGAAACACTGAAGCTTTCTTT
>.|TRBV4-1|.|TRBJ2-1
CASSQDYRASSYNEQFF
TGCGCCAGCAGCCAAGATTACCGGGCAAGCTCCTACAATGAGCAGTTCTTC
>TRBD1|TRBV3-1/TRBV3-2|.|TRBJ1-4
CASSQAGTGGEKLFF
TGTGCCAGCAGCCAAGCGGGGACAGGGGGTGAAAAACTGTTTTTT
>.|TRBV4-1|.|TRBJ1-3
CASSQGPVGEIGNTIYF
TGCGCCAGCAGCCAAGGCCCGGTCGGGGAAATTGGAAACACCATATATTTT
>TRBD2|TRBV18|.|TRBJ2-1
CASSPLKGWASGSYNEQFF
TGTGCCAGCTCACCACTTAAGGGTTGGGCTAGCGGGAGCTACAATGAGCAGTTCTTC
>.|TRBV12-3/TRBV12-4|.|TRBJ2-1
CASSKGSYNEQFF
TGTGCCAGCAGCAAGGGCTCCTACAATGAGCAGTTCTTC
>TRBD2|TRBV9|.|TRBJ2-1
CASSVAGAKTSGGLLFTGNEQFF
TGTGCCAGCAGCGTAGCCGGGGCGAAAACTAGCGGGGGCCTCCTCTTTACGGGCAATGAGCAGTTCTTC
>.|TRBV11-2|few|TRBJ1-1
CASSLVVEAFF
TGTGCCAGCAGCTTAGTGGTTGAAGCTTTCTTT
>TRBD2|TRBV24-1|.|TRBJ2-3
CATSDPTLAGNTDTQYF
TGTGCCACCAGTGATCCCACTCTAGCGGGAAACACAGATACGCAGTATTTT
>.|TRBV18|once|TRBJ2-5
CASSPQGGRTETQYF
TGTGCCAGCTCACCCCAGGGTGGGCGGACCGAGACCCAGTACTTC
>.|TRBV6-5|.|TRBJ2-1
CASSYSPRDYNEQFF
TGTGCCAGCAGTTACTCGCCTCGGGACTACAATGAGCAGTTCTTC
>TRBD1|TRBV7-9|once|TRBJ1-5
CASSLASGTANQPQHF
TGTGCCAGCAGCTTAGCGTCGGGGACAGCAAATCAGCCCCAGCATTTT
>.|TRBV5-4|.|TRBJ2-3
CASSLKAIGGTDTQYF
TGTGCCAGCAGCTTAAAGGCCATCGGGGGCACAGATACGCAGTATTTT
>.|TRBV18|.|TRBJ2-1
CASSPLSSGGPYNEQFF
TGTGCCAGCTCACCACTATCAAGCGGAGGCCCCTACAATGAGCAGTTCTTC
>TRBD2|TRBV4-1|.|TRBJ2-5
CASSQSLAEAGETQYF
TGCGCCAGCAGCCAAAGCCTAGCGGAGGCGGGAGAGACCCAGTACTTC
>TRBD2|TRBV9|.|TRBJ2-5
CASSGGLAGYQETQYF
TGTGCCAGCAGCGGAGGACTAGCGGGTTACCAAGAGACCCAGTACTTC
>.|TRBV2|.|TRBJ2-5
CASTYSQETQYF
TGTGCCAGCACGTACAGTCAAGAGACCCAGTACTTC
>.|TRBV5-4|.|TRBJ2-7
CASSYSTGSYEQYF
TGTGCCAGCAGCTATAGTACGGGTTCCTACGAGCAGTACTTC
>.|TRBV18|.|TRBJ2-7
CASSPGVSYEQYF
TGTGCCAGCTCACCCGGGGTCTCCTACGAGCAGTACTTC
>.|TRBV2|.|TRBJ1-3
CASSEQGAGNTIYF
TGTGCCAGCAGTGAGCAGGGAGCTGGAAACACCATATATTTT
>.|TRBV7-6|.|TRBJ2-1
CASSRRPKGSVNEQFF
TGTGCCAGCAGCAGAAGACCGAAAGGTAGCGTGAATGAGCAGTTCTTC
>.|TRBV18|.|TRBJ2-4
CASSPRGPGWVNIQYF
TGTGCCAGCTCACCACGGGGGCCGGGGTGGGTGAACATTCAGTACTTC
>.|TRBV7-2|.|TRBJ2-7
CASSTGQLGEQYF
TGTGCCAGCAGCACCGGACAGCTGGGGGAGCAGTACTTC
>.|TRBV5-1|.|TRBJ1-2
CASRTTGLDYGYTF
TGCGCCAGCAGAACTACAGGGCTCGACTATGGCTACACCTTC
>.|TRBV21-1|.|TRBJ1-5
CASSKIPRARVRVGPQHF
TGTGCCAGCAGCAAAATTCCTCGGGCCAGGGTGCGAGTAGGGCCCCAGCATTTT
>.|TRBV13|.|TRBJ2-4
CASSPGWGETSGAKNIQYF
TGTGCCAGCAGCCCCGGGTGGGGGGAGACCTCGGGGGCCAAAAACATTCAGTACTTC
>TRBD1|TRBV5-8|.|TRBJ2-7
CASSLGQVREQYF
TGTGCCAGCAGCTTAGGACAGGTTCGCGAGCAGTACTTC
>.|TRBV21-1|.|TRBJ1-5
CASSPPGQASNQPQHF
TGTGCCAGCAGTCCTCCGGGACAGGCAAGCAATCAGCCCCAGCATTTT
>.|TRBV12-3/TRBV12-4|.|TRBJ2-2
CANGGTYTGELFF
TGTGCCAATGGCGGGACCTACACCGGGGAGCTGTTTTTT
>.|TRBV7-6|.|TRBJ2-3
CASSLGLGFSTDTQYF
TGTGCCAGCAGCTTAGGCCTAGGTTTTAGCACAGATACGCAGTATTTT
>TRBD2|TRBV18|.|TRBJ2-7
CASSPGLAGSVYEQYF
TGTGCCAGCTCACCAGGGCTAGCGGGCTCGGTCTACGAGCAGTACTTC
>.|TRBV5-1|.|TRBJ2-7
CASSLDTTSYEQYF
TGCGCCAGCAGCTTGGATACTACGTCATACGAGCAGTACTTC
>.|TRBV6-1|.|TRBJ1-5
CASRPDTSNQPQHF
TGTGCCAGCAGGCCTGACACAAGCAATCAGCCCCAGCATTTT
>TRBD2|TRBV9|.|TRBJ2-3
CASSVSAGGQDTQYF
TGTGCCAGCAGCGTCTCAGCGGGGGGTCAAGATACGCAGTATTTT
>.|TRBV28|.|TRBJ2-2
CASSLGGTNTGELFF
TGTGCCAGCAGTTTAGGCGGGACGAACACCGGGGAGCTGTTTTTT
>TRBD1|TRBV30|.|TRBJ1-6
CAWSLGQGTPLHF
TGTGCCTGGAGTCTCGGACAGGGGACACCCCTCCACTTT
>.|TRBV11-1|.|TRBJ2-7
CASSSEWASYEQYF
TGTGCCAGCAGCTCCGAGTGGGCTTCCTACGAGCAGTACTTC
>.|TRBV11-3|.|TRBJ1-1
CASSLEGNTEAFF
TGTGCCAGCAGCTTAGAGGGGAATACTGAAGCTTTCTTT
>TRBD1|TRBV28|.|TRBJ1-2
CASSLPRGRTRVSSNYGYTF
TGTGCCAGCAGTTTGCCCAGGGGGCGGACCCGCGTCTCTTCTAACTATGGCTACACCTTC
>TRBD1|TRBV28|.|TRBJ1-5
CASSTYNRRGRNNQPQHF
TGTGCCAGCAGCACCTACAACCGAAGGGGGCGTAACAATCAGCCCCAGCATTTT
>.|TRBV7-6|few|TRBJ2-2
CASSPLRTGELFF
TGTGCCAGCAGCCCCTTACGGACCGGGGAGCTGTTTTTT